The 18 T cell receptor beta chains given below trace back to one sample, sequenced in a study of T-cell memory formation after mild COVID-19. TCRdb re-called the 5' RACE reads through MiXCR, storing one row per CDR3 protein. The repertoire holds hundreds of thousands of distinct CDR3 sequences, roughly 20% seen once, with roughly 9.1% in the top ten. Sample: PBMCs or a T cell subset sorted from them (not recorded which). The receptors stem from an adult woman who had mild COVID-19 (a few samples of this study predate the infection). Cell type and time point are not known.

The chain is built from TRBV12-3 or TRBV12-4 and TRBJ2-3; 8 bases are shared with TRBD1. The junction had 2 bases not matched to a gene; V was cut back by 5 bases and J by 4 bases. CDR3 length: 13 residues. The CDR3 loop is CASSGQGPDTQYF. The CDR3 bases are TGTGCCAGCAGTGGACAGGGTCCAGATACGCAGTATTTT.

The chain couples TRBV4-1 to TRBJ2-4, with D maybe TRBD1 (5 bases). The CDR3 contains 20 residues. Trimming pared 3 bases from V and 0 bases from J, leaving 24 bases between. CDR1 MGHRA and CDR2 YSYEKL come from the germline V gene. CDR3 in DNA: TGCGCCAGCAGCCAGCGATTGGGAAAGACAGAGAAACTAGCCAAAAACATTCAGTACTTC. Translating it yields CASSQRLGKTEKLAKNIQYF.

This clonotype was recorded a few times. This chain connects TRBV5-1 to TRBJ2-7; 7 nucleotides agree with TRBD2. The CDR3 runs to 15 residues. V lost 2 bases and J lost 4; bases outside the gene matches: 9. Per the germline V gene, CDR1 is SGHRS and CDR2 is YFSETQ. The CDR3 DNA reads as TGCGCCAGCAGCTTCTCAGGCGGGAGTCAATACGAGCAGTACTTC. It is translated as CASSFSGGSQYEQYF.

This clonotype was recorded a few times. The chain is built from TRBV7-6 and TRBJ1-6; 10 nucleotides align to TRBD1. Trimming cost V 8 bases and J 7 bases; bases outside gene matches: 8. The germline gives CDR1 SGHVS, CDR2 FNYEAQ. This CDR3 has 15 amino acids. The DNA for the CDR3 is TGTGCCAGCTCGTCGGGACAGGGGTCGAATTCACCCCTCCACTTT. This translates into CASSSGQGSNSPLHF.

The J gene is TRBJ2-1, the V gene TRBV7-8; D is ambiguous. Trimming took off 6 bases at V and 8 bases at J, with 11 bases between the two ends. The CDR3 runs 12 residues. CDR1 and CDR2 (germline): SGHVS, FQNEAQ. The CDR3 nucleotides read TGTGCCAGCAGTCCTCGGTGGGATGAGCAGTTCTTC. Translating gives CASSPRWDEQFF.

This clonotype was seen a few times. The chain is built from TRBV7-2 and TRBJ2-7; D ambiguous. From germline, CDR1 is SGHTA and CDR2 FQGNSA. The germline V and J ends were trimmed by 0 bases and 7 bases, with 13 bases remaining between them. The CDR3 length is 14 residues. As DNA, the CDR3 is TGTGCCAGCAGCTTAGCTTCTATTTCTAGAGAGCAGTACTTC. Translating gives CASSLASISREQYF.

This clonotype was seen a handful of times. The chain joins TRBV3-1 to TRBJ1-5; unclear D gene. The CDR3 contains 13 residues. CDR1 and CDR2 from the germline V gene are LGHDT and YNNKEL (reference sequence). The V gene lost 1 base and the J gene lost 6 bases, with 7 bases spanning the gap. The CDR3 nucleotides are TGTGCCAGCAGCCAAGCTCGAAGTCAGCCCCAGCATTTT. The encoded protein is CASSQARSQPQHF.

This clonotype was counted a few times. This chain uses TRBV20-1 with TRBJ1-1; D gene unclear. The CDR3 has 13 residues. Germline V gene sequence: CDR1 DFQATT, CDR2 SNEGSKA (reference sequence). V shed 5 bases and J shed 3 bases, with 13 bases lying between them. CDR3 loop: CSASVGRDTEAFF. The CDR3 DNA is TGCAGTGCTTCGGTCGGTCGGGACACTGAAGCTTTCTTT.

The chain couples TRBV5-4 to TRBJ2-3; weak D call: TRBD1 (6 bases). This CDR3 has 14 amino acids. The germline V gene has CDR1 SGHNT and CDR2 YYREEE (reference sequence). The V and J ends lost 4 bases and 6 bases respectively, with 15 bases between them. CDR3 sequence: CASSVDRLGDTQYF. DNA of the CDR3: TGTGCCAGCAGCGTTGACAGGCTAGGGGATACGCAGTATTTT.

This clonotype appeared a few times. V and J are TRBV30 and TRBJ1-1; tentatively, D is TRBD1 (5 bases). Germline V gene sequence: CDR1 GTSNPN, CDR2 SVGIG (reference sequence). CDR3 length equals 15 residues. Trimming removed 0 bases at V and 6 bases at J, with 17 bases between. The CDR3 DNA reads TGTGCCTGGAGTGTAGCGGCTGGGGGGTTCTCTGAAGCTTTCTTT. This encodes CAWSVAAGGFSEAFF.

CDR3 nucleotides: TGTGCCAGCAGTACTAAGGGCAGGGCCTACGAGCAGTACTTC. Amino acid sequence: CASSTKGRAYEQYF. V and J are TRBV6-5 and TRBJ2-7, with D tentatively TRBD1 (5 bases). The V end was cut by 5 bases, the J end by 2 bases, with 13 bases between. Germline lookup yields CDR1 MNHEY and CDR2 SVGAGI. The CDR3 is 14 amino acids.

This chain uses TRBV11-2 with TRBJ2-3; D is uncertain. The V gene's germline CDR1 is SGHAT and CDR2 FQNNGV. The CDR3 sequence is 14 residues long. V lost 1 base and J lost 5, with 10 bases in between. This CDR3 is CASSLVSRRDTQYF. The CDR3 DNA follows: TGTGCCAGCAGCTTAGTGTCCCGTCGAGATACGCAGTATTTT.

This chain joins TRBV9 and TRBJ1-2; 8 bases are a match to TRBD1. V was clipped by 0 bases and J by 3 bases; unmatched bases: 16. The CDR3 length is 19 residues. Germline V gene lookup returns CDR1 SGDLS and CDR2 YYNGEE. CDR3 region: CASSVGYIRDRSRDYGYTF. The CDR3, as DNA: TGTGCCAGCAGCGTAGGGTATATCCGGGACAGGTCGCGGGACTATGGCTACACCTTC.

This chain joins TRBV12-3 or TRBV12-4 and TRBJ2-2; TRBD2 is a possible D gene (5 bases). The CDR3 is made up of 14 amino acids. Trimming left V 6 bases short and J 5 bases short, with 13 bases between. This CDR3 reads CASSRPGGTGELFF. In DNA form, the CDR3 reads TGTGCCAGCAGCAGGCCCGGAGGAACCGGGGAGCTGTTTTTT.

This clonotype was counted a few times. CDR3 nucleotides: TGTGCCAGCAGCCGGACAGGGAAGGCCTCCTACGAGCAGTACTTC. Translating gives CASSRTGKASYEQYF. The chain uses TRBV13 and TRBJ2-7, with TRBD1 identical over 8 bases. With 5 bases clipped from V and 0 bases from J, the junction kept 6 bases outside the gene matches. Germline V gives CDR1 PRHDT, CDR2 FYEKMQ (reference sequence). The CDR3 runs to 15 residues.

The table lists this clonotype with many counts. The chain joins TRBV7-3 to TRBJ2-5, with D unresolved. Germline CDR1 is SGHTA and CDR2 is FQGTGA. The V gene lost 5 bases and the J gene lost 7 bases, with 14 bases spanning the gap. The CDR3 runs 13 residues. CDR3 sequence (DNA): TGTGCCAGCAGCCCAAGGGAAGAGAGGACCCAGTACTTC. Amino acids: CASSPREERTQYF. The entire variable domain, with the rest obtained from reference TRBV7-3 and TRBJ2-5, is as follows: GAGVSQTPSNKVTEKGKYVELRCDPISGHTALYWYRQSLGQGPEFLIYFQGTGAADDSGLPNDRFFAVRPEGSVSTLKIQRTERGDSAVYLCASSPREERTQYFGPGTRLLVL.

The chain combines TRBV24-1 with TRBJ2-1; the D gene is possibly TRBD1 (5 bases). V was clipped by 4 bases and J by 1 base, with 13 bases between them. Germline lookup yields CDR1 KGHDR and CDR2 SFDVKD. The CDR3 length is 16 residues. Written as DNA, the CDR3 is TGTGCCACCAGTGACCCAACAGGTGGGTCCTACAATGAGCAGTTCTTC. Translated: CATSDPTGGSYNEQFF.

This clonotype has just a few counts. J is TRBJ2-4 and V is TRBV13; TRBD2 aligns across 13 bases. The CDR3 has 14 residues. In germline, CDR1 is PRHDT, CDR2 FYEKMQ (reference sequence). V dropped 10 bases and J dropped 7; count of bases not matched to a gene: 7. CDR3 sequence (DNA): TGTGCCACAGGACTAGCGGGAGTTGGTAACATTCAGTACTTC. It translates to CATGLAGVGNIQYF. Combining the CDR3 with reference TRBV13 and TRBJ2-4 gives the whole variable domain AAGVIQSPRHLIKEKRETATLKCYPIPRHDTVYWYQQGPGQDPQFLISFYEKMQSDKGSIPDRFSAQQFSDYHSELNMSSLELGDSALYFCATGLAGVGNIQYFGAGTRLSVL.